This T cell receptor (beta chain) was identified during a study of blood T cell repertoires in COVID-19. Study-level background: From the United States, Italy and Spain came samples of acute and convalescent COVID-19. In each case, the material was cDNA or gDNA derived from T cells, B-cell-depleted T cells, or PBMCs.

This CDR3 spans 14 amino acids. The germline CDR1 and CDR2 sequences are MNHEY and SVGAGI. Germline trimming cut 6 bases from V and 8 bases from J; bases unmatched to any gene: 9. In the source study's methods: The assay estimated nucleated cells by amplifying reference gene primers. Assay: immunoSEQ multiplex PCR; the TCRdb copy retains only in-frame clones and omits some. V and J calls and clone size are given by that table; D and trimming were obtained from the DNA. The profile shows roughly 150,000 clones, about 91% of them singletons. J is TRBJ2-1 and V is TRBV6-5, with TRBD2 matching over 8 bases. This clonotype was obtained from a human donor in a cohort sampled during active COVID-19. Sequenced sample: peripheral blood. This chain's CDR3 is CASSPGGPTDEQFF. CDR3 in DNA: TGTGCCAGCAGCCCGGGGGGGCCGACCGATGAGCAGTTCTTC.